Shown below are 4 T cell receptor beta chains from a single sample sequenced in a study of blood T cells in healthy people across ages. For the second PCR, which ran for 7 to 11 cycles, a sample-barcoded 5' primer and a J-beta primer mix were used. TCRdb re-called the 5' RACE reads through MiXCR, storing one row per CDR3 protein. The sample consists of 1.5 million to 2 million distinct CDR3 sequences, approximately 32% of them appearing once. Specimen: blood. Source of these receptors: a woman under 40 in good health.

About this clonotype: Germline is not matched at one junction end, which may reflect a read error. The chain uses TRBV12-3 or TRBV12-4 and TRBJ2-1; TRBD2 matches at 7 bases. This CDR3 contains 15 residues. The CDR3, as DNA: TGTGCCACCAATCCGGGGGGAGGCATGGTTAATGAGCAGGTCTTC. It encodes CATNPGGGMVNEQVF.

Only a few counts were recorded for this clonotype. The chain is built from TRBV12-3 or TRBV12-4 and TRBJ2-4; D might be TRBD1 (5 bases). Deletions cut 7 bases from V and 0 bases from J, with 16 bases between. There are 16 residues in the CDR3. CDR3 in amino acids: CASTLSLGLAKNIQYF. The CDR3, as DNA: TGTGCCAGCACCCTAAGCCTGGGGCTAGCCAAAAACATTCAGTACTTC.

The chain recombines TRBV12-5 with TRBJ2-6, with D tentatively TRBD1 (6 bases). The CDR3 loop spans 21 amino acids. The germline gives CDR1 LGHNT, CDR2 FRNRAP. Deletions cut 10 bases from V and 3 bases from J, with 34 bases between. CDR3 residues: CANGHAVLPWGPEDGANVLTF. DNA for the CDR3: TGTGCTAATGGCCACGCGGTACTACCGTGGGGGCCTGAGGATGGGGCCAACGTCCTGACTTTC.

The table lists this clonotype with a few counts. In DNA, the CDR3 is TGTGCCAGCAGCTCGCGGGGAGGACCATTCTATGGCTACACCTTC. It yields the protein CASSSRGGPFYGYTF. The V and J genes are TRBV5-5 and TRBJ1-2; D is undetermined. The CDR3 loop spans 15 amino acids. Trimming left V 3 bases short and J 4 bases short, with 16 bases between. Germline V gives CDR1 SGHKS, CDR2 YYEKEE (reference sequence).